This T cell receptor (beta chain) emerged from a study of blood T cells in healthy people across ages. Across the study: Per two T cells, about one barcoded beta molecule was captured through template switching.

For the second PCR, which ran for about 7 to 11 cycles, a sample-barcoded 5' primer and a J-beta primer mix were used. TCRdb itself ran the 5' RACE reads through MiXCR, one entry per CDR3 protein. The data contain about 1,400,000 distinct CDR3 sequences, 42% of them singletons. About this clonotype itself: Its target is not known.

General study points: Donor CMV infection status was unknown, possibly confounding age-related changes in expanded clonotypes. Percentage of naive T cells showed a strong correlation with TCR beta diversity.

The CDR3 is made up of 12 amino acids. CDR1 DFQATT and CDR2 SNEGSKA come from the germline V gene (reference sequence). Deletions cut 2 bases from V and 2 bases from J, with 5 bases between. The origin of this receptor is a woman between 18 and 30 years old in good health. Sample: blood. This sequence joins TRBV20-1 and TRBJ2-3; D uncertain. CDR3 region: CSARSSTDTQYF. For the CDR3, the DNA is TGCAGTGCTAGATCCTCCACAGATACGCAGTATTTT.